Listed below are T cell receptor beta chains from one sample, sequenced in a study of shared clonotypes between healthy human individuals. The table came from immunoSEQ multiplex PCR; TCRdb's copy has only in-frame clones and leaves some out. Altogether about 2.1 million clones are present, 80% to 95% being singletons, with the ten largest covering roughly 1.7%. Input material: naive CD8+ T cells from PBMCs. These receptors all stem from a man between 18 and 35 years old in good health. Some clones in this sample may be carry-over from other donors' samples. Both conserved end residues are part of each CDR3. D genes are given only for firm matches. The listing skips clone size in some rows; elsewhere it reads once, few, many or a size class.

j_call: TRBJ1-2
d_call: .
clone_size: .
v_call: TRBV9
cdr3_aa: CASSVGEDYGYTF
cdr3_nt: TGTGCCAGCAGCGTAGGGGAGGACTATGGCTACACCTTC

j_call: TRBJ1-5
d_call: .
clone_size: .
v_call: TRBV5-4
cdr3_aa: CASSLGVDQPQHF
cdr3_nt: TGTGCCAGCAGCTTGGGGGTGGATCAGCCCCAGCATTTT

j_call: TRBJ2-7
d_call: .
clone_size: .
v_call: TRBV10-1
cdr3_aa: CASSDQPNEQYF
cdr3_nt: TGCGCCAGCAGTGACCAACCGAACGAGCAGTACTTC

j_call: TRBJ2-1
d_call: .
clone_size: .
v_call: TRBV27
cdr3_aa: CASSLEGYEQFF
cdr3_nt: TGTGCCAGCAGTTTGGAGGGGTATGAGCAGTTCTTC

j_call: TRBJ2-2
d_call: TRBD2
clone_size: .
v_call: TRBV15
cdr3_aa: CATSSGLAGGHGELFF
cdr3_nt: TGTGCCACCAGCAGCGGACTAGCGGGAGGGCACGGGGAGCTGTTTTTT

j_call: TRBJ1-1
d_call: .
clone_size: .
v_call: TRBV27
cdr3_aa: CASSFALNTEAFF
cdr3_nt: TGTGCCAGCAGTTTTGCATTGAACACTGAAGCTTTCTTT

j_call: TRBJ2-7
d_call: TRBD2
clone_size: .
v_call: TRBV5-4
cdr3_aa: CASSFYLAGAYEQYF
cdr3_nt: TGTGCCAGCAGCTTTTACCTAGCGGGAGCCTACGAGCAGTACTTC

j_call: TRBJ2-1
d_call: TRBD1
clone_size: .
v_call: TRBV30
cdr3_aa: CACPRDRLNEQFF
cdr3_nt: TGTGCCTGCCCACGGGACAGGCTCAATGAGCAGTTCTTC

j_call: TRBJ1-6
d_call: TRBD1
clone_size: .
v_call: TRBV5-6
cdr3_aa: CASRQGSNSPLHF
cdr3_nt: TGTGCCAGCCGACAGGGGAGTAATTCACCCCTCCACTTT

j_call: TRBJ1-5
d_call: .
clone_size: .
v_call: TRBV19
cdr3_aa: CASTGTYSNQPQHF
cdr3_nt: TGTGCCAGTACCGGGACTTATAGCAATCAGCCCCAGCATTTT

j_call: TRBJ2-1
d_call: TRBD2
clone_size: .
v_call: TRBV29-1
cdr3_aa: CSVEDLGLAASYNEQFF
cdr3_nt: TGCAGCGTTGAAGACTTGGGACTAGCGGCCTCCTACAATGAGCAGTTCTTC

j_call: TRBJ2-1
d_call: .
clone_size: .
v_call: TRBV7-6
cdr3_aa: CASSLARTKIDNEQFF
cdr3_nt: TGTGCCAGCAGCTTAGCTAGAACCAAGATTGACAATGAGCAGTTCTTC

j_call: TRBJ2-3
d_call: .
clone_size: .
v_call: TRBV7-8
cdr3_aa: CASSKGLLDTQYF
cdr3_nt: TGTGCCAGCAGCAAGGGACTCTTAGATACGCAGTATTTT

j_call: TRBJ1-2
d_call: .
clone_size: .
v_call: TRBV28
cdr3_aa: CASSFREFYGYTF
cdr3_nt: TGTGCCAGCAGTTTCAGGGAATTCTATGGCTACACCTTC

j_call: TRBJ2-7
d_call: .
clone_size: .
v_call: TRBV15
cdr3_aa: CATSSTGSEQYF
cdr3_nt: TGTGCCACCAGCAGCACAGGAAGCGAGCAGTACTTC

j_call: TRBJ1-1
d_call: .
clone_size: .
v_call: TRBV9
cdr3_aa: CASSVGPAPTEAFF
cdr3_nt: TGTGCCAGCAGCGTGGGCCCAGCCCCCACTGAAGCTTTCTTT

j_call: TRBJ2-2
d_call: TRBD2
clone_size: .
v_call: TRBV9
cdr3_aa: CASSGLSGSSNTGELFF
cdr3_nt: TGTGCCAGCAGCGGCCTGAGCGGGAGCTCGAACACCGGGGAGCTGTTTTTT

j_call: TRBJ2-1
d_call: .
clone_size: .
v_call: TRBV4-2
cdr3_aa: CASSQDWVESPYNEQFF
cdr3_nt: TGTGCCAGCAGCCAAGATTGGGTGGAGTCCCCCTACAATGAGCAGTTCTTC

j_call: TRBJ2-7
d_call: TRBD1
clone_size: .
v_call: TRBV5-1
cdr3_aa: CASSQGDSTPYEQYF
cdr3_nt: TGCGCCAGCAGCCAAGGGGACAGTACCCCCTACGAGCAGTACTTC

j_call: TRBJ1-3
d_call: .
clone_size: .
v_call: TRBV7-9
cdr3_aa: CASSFGSAGNTIYF
cdr3_nt: TGTGCCAGCAGCTTTGGCTCGGCAGGAAACACCATATATTTT

j_call: TRBJ2-7
d_call: TRBD1
clone_size: .
v_call: TRBV27
cdr3_aa: CASRKSGTAPYEQYF
cdr3_nt: TGTGCCAGCAGGAAATCCGGGACAGCACCCTACGAGCAGTACTTC

j_call: TRBJ2-2
d_call: .
clone_size: .
v_call: TRBV9
cdr3_aa: CASGGAGELFF
cdr3_nt: TGTGCCAGCGGGGGTGCCGGGGAGCTGTTTTTT

j_call: TRBJ2-7
d_call: .
clone_size: few
v_call: TRBV30
cdr3_aa: CAWSVVGRGVYEQYF
cdr3_nt: TGTGCCTGGAGTGTAGTAGGTAGGGGCGTCTACGAGCAGTACTTC

j_call: TRBJ1-1
d_call: .
clone_size: .
v_call: TRBV27
cdr3_aa: CASKRGPTEAFF
cdr3_nt: TGTGCCAGCAAAAGAGGGCCCACTGAAGCTTTCTTT

j_call: TRBJ2-1
d_call: TRBD2
clone_size: once
v_call: TRBV10-3
cdr3_aa: CAISRWGLAGANEQFF
cdr3_nt: TGTGCCATCAGCCGATGGGGACTAGCGGGAGCCAATGAGCAGTTCTTC

j_call: TRBJ1-2
d_call: .
clone_size: .
v_call: TRBV5-4
cdr3_aa: CASTLMGGVRGYTF
cdr3_nt: TGTGCCAGCACCTTGATGGGGGGCGTACGGGGCTACACCTTC

j_call: TRBJ1-2
d_call: .
clone_size: .
v_call: TRBV7-9
cdr3_aa: CASTLQPISRGYTF
cdr3_nt: TGTGCCAGCACCCTTCAACCGATCTCCCGGGGCTACACCTTC

j_call: TRBJ1-4
d_call: TRBD1
clone_size: .
v_call: TRBV28
cdr3_aa: CASSSRTGGREKLFF
cdr3_nt: TGTGCCAGCAGTTCCCGGACAGGGGGTAGAGAAAAACTGTTTTTT

j_call: TRBJ1-2
d_call: .
clone_size: .
v_call: TRBV6-5
cdr3_aa: CASRALLEGYTF
cdr3_nt: TGTGCCAGCAGAGCCTTGCTTGAGGGCTACACCTTC

j_call: TRBJ2-1
d_call: TRBD2
clone_size: .
v_call: TRBV7-6
cdr3_aa: CASSPGGAGEIYNEQFF
cdr3_nt: TGTGCCAGCAGCCCCGGGGGAGCGGGAGAAATTTACAATGAGCAGTTCTTC

j_call: TRBJ1-1
d_call: .
clone_size: few
v_call: TRBV29-1
cdr3_aa: CSVEGGQWPEAFF
cdr3_nt: TGCAGCGTTGAGGGTGGTCAGTGGCCTGAAGCTTTCTTT

j_call: TRBJ2-5
d_call: TRBD2
clone_size: .
v_call: TRBV29-1
cdr3_aa: CSVDREGYQETQYF
cdr3_nt: TGCAGCGTTGACAGGGAGGGGTACCAAGAGACCCAGTACTTC

j_call: TRBJ2-1
d_call: .
clone_size: .
v_call: TRBV2
cdr3_aa: CASTRGSSYYEQFF
cdr3_nt: TGTGCCAGCACCCGGGGTTCCTCCTACTATGAGCAGTTCTTC

j_call: TRBJ1-5
d_call: .
clone_size: .
v_call: TRBV27
cdr3_aa: CASSFGRSYQPQHF
cdr3_nt: TGTGCCAGCAGTTTCGGGAGAAGTTATCAGCCCCAGCATTTT

j_call: TRBJ1-5
d_call: TRBD1
clone_size: .
v_call: TRBV30
cdr3_aa: CAWSARTGYNQPQHF
cdr3_nt: TGTGCCTGGAGTGCCCGGACAGGTTACAATCAGCCCCAGCATTTT

j_call: TRBJ2-2
d_call: TRBD2
clone_size: .
v_call: TRBV2
cdr3_aa: CASSPPGLAGDGELFF
cdr3_nt: TGTGCCAGCAGTCCGCCGGGACTAGCGGGAGACGGGGAGCTGTTTTTT

j_call: TRBJ1-2
d_call: .
clone_size: few
v_call: TRBV29-1
cdr3_aa: CSAEGYTF
cdr3_nt: TGCAGTGCCGAGGGCTACACCTTC

j_call: TRBJ2-7
d_call: .
clone_size: .
v_call: TRBV12-1
cdr3_aa: CASSAHRRSPYEQYF
cdr3_nt: TGTGCCAGCAGCGCCCACCGACGGTCCCCCTACGAGCAGTACTTC

j_call: TRBJ2-2
d_call: .
clone_size: .
v_call: TRBV6-6
cdr3_aa: CASSYSGGYTGELFF
cdr3_nt: TGTGCCAGCAGTTACAGTGGCGGTTACACCGGGGAGCTGTTTTTT

j_call: TRBJ1-2
d_call: .
clone_size: .
v_call: TRBV30
cdr3_aa: CACFGDGYTF
cdr3_nt: TGTGCCTGTTTCGGGGATGGCTACACCTTC

j_call: TRBJ2-7
d_call: .
clone_size: .
v_call: TRBV5-4
cdr3_aa: CASSFSGYEQYF
cdr3_nt: TGTGCCAGCAGCTTCTCCGGCTACGAGCAGTACTTC

j_call: TRBJ2-7
d_call: .
clone_size: .
v_call: TRBV9
cdr3_aa: CASSVVPGGDEQYF
cdr3_nt: TGTGCCAGCAGCGTAGTCCCAGGTGGCGACGAGCAGTACTTC

j_call: TRBJ2-5
d_call: TRBD1
clone_size: .
v_call: TRBV9
cdr3_aa: CASSVLPGGETQYF
cdr3_nt: TGTGCCAGCAGCGTACTACCAGGGGGAGAGACCCAGTACTTC

j_call: TRBJ2-1
d_call: TRBD2
clone_size: .
v_call: TRBV6-6
cdr3_aa: CASSKIAGGGYNEQFF
cdr3_nt: TGTGCCAGCAGTAAAATAGCGGGAGGGGGGTACAATGAGCAGTTCTTC

j_call: TRBJ2-3
d_call: .
clone_size: .
v_call: TRBV6-6
cdr3_aa: CASSYHPRVTDTQYF
cdr3_nt: TGTGCCAGCAGTTACCACCCCAGGGTCACAGATACGCAGTATTTT

j_call: TRBJ2-7
d_call: .
clone_size: .
v_call: TRBV27
cdr3_aa: CASKWWELSNEQYF
cdr3_nt: TGTGCCAGCAAGTGGTGGGAGCTTAGCAACGAGCAGTACTTC

j_call: TRBJ2-1
d_call: .
clone_size: .
v_call: TRBV27
cdr3_aa: CASTGGTNTYNEQFF
cdr3_nt: TGTGCCAGCACGGGGGGCACCAACACCTACAATGAGCAGTTCTTC

j_call: TRBJ2-5
d_call: .
clone_size: .
v_call: TRBV5-6
cdr3_aa: CASSLELAGGETQYF
cdr3_nt: TGTGCCAGCAGCTTGGAACTAGCCGGAGGGGAGACCCAGTACTTC

j_call: TRBJ2-7
d_call: TRBD2
clone_size: .
v_call: TRBV11-2
cdr3_aa: CASSGGTREAYEQYF
cdr3_nt: TGTGCCAGCAGCGGAGGGACTAGAGAGGCCTACGAGCAGTACTTC

j_call: TRBJ1-3
d_call: .
clone_size: .
v_call: TRBV4-2
cdr3_aa: CASSPEPSGNTIYF
cdr3_nt: TGTGCCAGCAGCCCAGAACCCTCTGGAAACACCATATATTTT

j_call: TRBJ1-4
d_call: .
clone_size: .
v_call: TRBV9
cdr3_aa: CASSSRGAEKLFF
cdr3_nt: TGTGCCAGCAGCTCCCGGGGGGCGGAAAAACTGTTTTTT

j_call: TRBJ2-7
d_call: TRBD1
clone_size: .
v_call: TRBV7-6
cdr3_aa: CASSRGTGTGYEQYF
cdr3_nt: TGTGCCAGCAGCAGAGGGACCGGGACAGGGTACGAGCAGTACTTC

j_call: TRBJ1-5
d_call: TRBD1
clone_size: .
v_call: TRBV7-9
cdr3_aa: CASRAGGNNQPQHF
cdr3_nt: TGTGCCAGCAGGGCAGGGGGCAACAATCAGCCCCAGCATTTT

j_call: TRBJ2-4
d_call: .
clone_size: .
v_call: TRBV19
cdr3_aa: CASRALLAKNIQYF
cdr3_nt: TGTGCCAGTAGGGCCTTACTAGCCAAAAACATTCAGTACTTC

j_call: TRBJ2-1
d_call: .
clone_size: .
v_call: TRBV9
cdr3_aa: CASSVGGTNEQFF
cdr3_nt: TGTGCCAGCAGCGTAGGGGGGACCAATGAGCAGTTCTTC

j_call: TRBJ2-1
d_call: TRBD2
clone_size: .
v_call: TRBV11-1
cdr3_aa: CASSLLRRELLSNEQFF
cdr3_nt: TGTGCCAGCAGCTTACTTCGGCGGGAGCTCCTCTCCAATGAGCAGTTCTTC